This T cell receptor beta chain emerged from a study of shared clonotypes between healthy human individuals. Study-level points and caveats: All-four-donor shared clonotypes had higher generation probabilities than non-shared clonotypes did.

With respect to this clone: Its antigen is currently unknown. The identical CDR3 is also encoded by other nucleotide sequences in the sample.

There are 13 residues in the CDR3. Germline lookup yields CDR1 LNHDA and CDR2 SQIVND (reference sequence). The V gene end was trimmed by 5 bases and the J gene end by 4 bases; junction bases not matched to a gene: 4. The run depth of the assay was deep. Using immunoSEQ multiplex PCR, the repertoire was profiled, and TCRdb retains in-frame clones only, with some absent. The sample holds millions of clones; roughly 94% are singletons and the top ten take 0.1% to 0.15%. This chain connects TRBV19 to TRBJ1-2, with TRBD1 matching 7 bases. This sequence originates from a man between 18 and 29 years old in good health. The sequenced material came from naive CD4+ T cells sorted from blood. Subset in this sample: CD45RA+ positively selected. CDR3 loop: CASSPRGAYGYTF. CDR3 nucleotides: TGTGCCAGTAGTCCCAGGGGGGCCTATGGCTACACCTTC.